Below are 11 T cell receptor beta chains sequenced from a single sample in a study of beta chain features in type 1 diabetes. The entirety of the isolated RNA underwent reverse transcription, so expressed TCRB transcripts were sequenced. Here immunoSEQ multiplex PCR was the method, and the copy in TCRdb shows in-frame clones only, minus some. Here the sample spans 350,000 to 450,000 clones, less than 15% being singletons. The sequenced sample was naive CD4+ T cells from blood. The receptors stem from a woman between 18 and 29 years old in good health.

The chain links TRBV11-2 to TRBJ2-5, with 9 bases fitting TRBD1. With 5 bases clipped from V and 7 bases from J, the junction kept 11 bases outside the gene matches. The germline gives CDR1 SGHAT, CDR2 FQNNGV. This CDR3 is built from 15 residues. Here the CDR3 reads CASSTPGQGGGTQYF. CDR3 nucleotides: TGTGCCAGCAGCACACCGGGACAGGGAGGGGGGACCCAGTACTTC.

The V gene is TRBV11-2, the J gene TRBJ2-3; D could derive from TRBD1 or TRBD2 (5 bases each). Looked up from germline, CDR1 is SGHAT and CDR2 is FQNNGV. The CDR3 runs 15 residues. V lost 4 bases and J lost 4, with 15 bases in between. The CDR3 bases are TGTGCCAGCAGCTCAGACTACCTGGGGCCAGATACGCAGTATTTT. This translates into CASSSDYLGPDTQYF.

This clone has more than one count but fewer than ten. This chain uses TRBV23-1 with TRBJ1-2; a weak D match, TRBD1 (6 bases). TRBV23-1 is an ORF for which the function is uncertain. V was clipped by 3 bases and J by 1 base, with 12 bases between them. This CDR3 spans 15 amino acids. In DNA form, the CDR3 reads TGCGCCAGCAGTCATCAAGGGGGGGATAACTATGGCTACACCTTC. This sequence encodes CASSHQGGDNYGYTF.

This clone was observed a few times. The chain combines TRBV6-5 with TRBJ1-1; 7 bases are a match to TRBD1. This CDR3 is built from 14 residues. V lost 7 bases, J lost 1 base, and 6 bases stayed unmatched. Germline values: CDR1 MNHEY, CDR2 SVGAGI. The CDR3 here is CASTMTGKNTEAFF. Here the CDR3 DNA reads TGTGCCAGCACTATGACAGGGAAGAACACTGAAGCTTTCTTT.

This clone came up a few times. This chain connects TRBV5-1 to TRBJ2-5; maybe TRBD2 (6 bases). Germline CDR1 is SGHRS and CDR2 is YFSETQ. The CDR3 length is 14 residues. V shed 1 base and J shed 3 bases, with 10 bases lying between them. The CDR3 DNA sequence: TGCGCCAGCAGCTTGTCGCGGGGCGAAGAGACCCAGTACTTC. This encodes CASSLSRGEETQYF.

This chain links TRBV2 with TRBJ1-1; tentatively, D is TRBD1 (6 bases). This CDR3 is built from 12 residues. Germline CDR1 reads SNHLY; CDR2 reads FYNNEI. Deletions cut 9 bases from V and 4 bases from J, with 12 bases between. The CDR3 DNA reads as TGTGCCAGTACAGGGATGTCCACTGAAGCTTTCTTT. This codes for CASTGMSTEAFF.

The V gene is TRBV14, the J gene TRBJ2-1, with 14 nucleotides matching TRBD2. Germline CDR1 is SGHDN and CDR2 is FVKESK. J lost 7 bases, V lost 3 bases, and 8 bases had no gene match. The CDR3 length is 17 residues. CDR3 nucleotide sequence: TGTGCCAGCAGCCACCGACTAGCGGGAGGGCCGCGGAATGAGCAGTTCTTC. Protein product: CASSHRLAGGPRNEQFF.

This clone was picked up a small number of times. The J gene is TRBJ2-1, the V gene TRBV4-2; 7 bases are a match to TRBD2. Germline V gene data show CDR1 as LGHNA and CDR2 as YNFKEQ. V lost 4 bases, J lost 6 bases, and 0 bases stayed unmatched. This CDR3 region has 12 residues. In DNA form, the CDR3 reads TGTGCCAGCAGCCCTAGCGGCAATGAGCAGTTCTTC. Translation: CASSPSGNEQFF.

In nucleotides, the CDR3 is TGCGCCAGCAGCCGGAGGGAGACTCGTGGGGCCAACGTCCTGACTTTC. Translation gives CASSRRETRGANVLTF. The chain uses TRBV4-3 and TRBJ2-6; tentatively, D is TRBD2 (6 bases). CDR1 is LGHNA and CDR2 is YSLEER in the germline V gene. The length of the CDR3 is 16 residues. The V and J ends lost 4 bases and 3 bases respectively, with 13 bases between them.

This clone was seen just once. J is TRBJ2-6 and V is TRBV10-3; 9 nucleotides line up with TRBD1. The CDR3 totals 17 residues. Trimming cost V 7 bases and J 1 base; bases outside gene matches: 8. From germline, CDR1 is ENHRY and CDR2 SYGVKD. CDR3 sequence reads: CAINPGQGVSGANVLTF. CDR3 bases: TGTGCCATCAACCCGGGACAGGGAGTATCTGGGGCCAACGTCCTGACTTTC.

The genes are TRBV4-3 and TRBJ2-1, with a weak D call TRBD2 (5 bases). Germline-derived CDR1 and CDR2 are LGHNA and YSLEER. The CDR3 covers 17 residues. Trimming took off 4 bases at V and 8 bases at J, with 24 bases between the two ends. CDR3 bases: TGCGCCAGCAGCCCCAGTCTCGGACGGGGATTTGTGTATGAGCAGTTCTTC. Translated, it gives CASSPSLGRGFVYEQFF.